This T cell receptor beta chain was identified in a study of cytomegalovirus exposure and HLA in healthy donors. General study results and limits: Several top significant clusters appeared, in a later analysis, to be linked to common viral pathogens.

The CDR3 consists of 15 residues. CDR1 is SEHNR and CDR2 is FQNEAQ in the germline V gene (reference sequence). Between the trimmed V and J ends, which lost 5 bases and 3 bases, there was a span of 14 bases. The PCR contained 60 Vbeta and 13 Jbeta primers. The assay was immunoSEQ multiplex PCR, and TCRdb's table has in-frame clones only and misses some. The sample totals about 46,000 clones. With regard to this clone: Its matching antigen is unknown.

The rearrangement uses TRBV7-9 and TRBJ1-3; TRBD1 is a possible D gene (5 bases). Material for sequencing was PBMCs. This sequence was found in a woman between 40 and 55 years old in good health and CMV-seronegative. The CDR3 coding sequence is TGTGCCAGCAGCCCCTGGGAGGGGCGTGGAAACACCATATATTTT. It specifies CASSPWEGRGNTIYF.